The 9 T cell receptor beta chains below come from one sample, sequenced in a study of PD-L1 blockade in urothelial cancer. Only in-frame clones appear in the TCRdb table, and some are missing; sequencing was by immunoSEQ multiplex PCR. The top ten hold almost 0.95% of the sample, which has 100,000 or so clones, roughly nine tenths seen once. Sequenced material: PBMCs, taken around atezolizumab (anti-PD-L1) treatment. Every receptor here comes from a woman of 80 years or more with urothelial cancer.

The V and J genes are TRBV5-4 and TRBJ2-7, with 8 bases fitting TRBD2. After removal of 3 bases from V and 3 bases from J, the junction contained 17 bases not matched to a gene. CDR3 length: 18 amino acids. The germline CDR1 and CDR2 sequences are SGHNT and YYREEE (reference sequence). The DNA of the CDR3 is TGTGCCAGCAGCTCCAGGGGCGACCCTCGGGGGGGGGACTACGAGCAGTACTTC. Translated: CASSSRGDPRGGDYEQYF.

The chain combines TRBV9 with TRBJ2-1, with 7 nucleotides matching TRBD2. The CDR3 contains 14 residues. The ends lost 6 bases at V and 8 bases at J; junction bases unmatched: 11. Germline CDR1 SGDLS, CDR2 YYNGEE. CDR3 amino acids: CASKQEGRGDEQFF. As DNA, the CDR3 is TGTGCCAGCAAGCAGGAGGGCCGGGGGGATGAGCAGTTCTTC.

The chain recombines TRBV5-1 with TRBJ2-1; 12 nucleotides align to TRBD1. Germline V gene data show CDR1 as SGHRS and CDR2 as YFSETQ. CDR3 length: 16 residues. J gave up 5 bases and V 0 bases, and 3 bases lay outside the gene matches. CDR3: CASSLGDRGLHNEQFF. CDR3 sequence (DNA): TGCGCCAGCAGCTTGGGGGACAGGGGGCTTCACAATGAGCAGTTCTTC.

This clone was seen once. This chain joins TRBV9 and TRBJ2-1; TRBD2 matches at 11 bases. Germline CDR1 is SGDLS and CDR2 is YYNGEE. The length of the CDR3 is 16 residues. After removal of 3 bases from V and 4 bases from J, the junction contained 6 bases not matched to a gene. As DNA, the CDR3 is TGTGCCAGCAGCGCCGCGGGACTAGCGGCTTACAATGAGCAGTTCTTC. Amino acids: CASSAAGLAAYNEQFF.

This clone was counted a few times. The chain couples TRBV28 to TRBJ1-4, with unresolved D. The CDR3 spans 11 residues. CDR1 MDHEN and CDR2 SYDVKM come from the germline V gene. Trimming removed 5 bases from V and 14 bases from J, with 12 bases in between. In DNA form, the CDR3 reads TGTGCCAGCAGTCGTGGTCTCTATCTGTTTTTT. It encodes CASSRGLYLFF.

The chain carries TRBV5-6 and TRBJ2-1, with a weak D call TRBD2 (6 bases). Between the trimmed V and J ends, which lost 6 bases and 4 bases, there was a span of 17 bases. CDR1 and CDR2 (germline): SGHDT, YYEEEE. The CDR3 is 15 amino acids. CDR3 region: CASIRGLPSYNEQFF. CDR3 coding DNA: TGTGCCAGCATCCGCGGACTACCTTCTTACAATGAGCAGTTCTTC.

The V gene is TRBV5-1, the J gene TRBJ2-5; the match to TRBD1 covers 7 bases. From germline, CDR1 is SGHRS and CDR2 YFSETQ. The CDR3 runs to 16 residues. V was pared by 0 bases and J by 5 bases, with 10 bases of the junction left unmatched. CDR3 coding DNA: TGCGCCAGCAGCTTGGGGGGCCGGGACAGAGGGGAGACCCAGTACTTC. Translated, it gives CASSLGGRDRGETQYF.

The gene calls are TRBV6-1 and TRBJ2-5; 10 positions match TRBD2. V was clipped by 7 bases and J by 1 base; unmatched bases: 3. The CDR3 covers 14 residues. Germline loops: CDR1 MNHNS, CDR2 SASEGT. The CDR3 is CASKTSGFQETQYF. The CDR3 region has the DNA TGTGCCAGCAAGACTAGCGGGTTCCAAGAGACCCAGTACTTC.

V usage is TRBV4-1 and J usage is TRBJ2-1; 12 bases are shared with TRBD2. In germline, CDR1 is MGHRA, CDR2 YSYEKL. V lost 4 bases, J lost 7 bases, and 11 bases stayed unmatched. The CDR3 is 17 residues long. The chain's CDR3 is CASSPEPTSGRRNEQFF. The CDR3 nucleotides read TGCGCCAGCAGCCCGGAGCCTACTAGCGGGAGGCGTAATGAGCAGTTCTTC.